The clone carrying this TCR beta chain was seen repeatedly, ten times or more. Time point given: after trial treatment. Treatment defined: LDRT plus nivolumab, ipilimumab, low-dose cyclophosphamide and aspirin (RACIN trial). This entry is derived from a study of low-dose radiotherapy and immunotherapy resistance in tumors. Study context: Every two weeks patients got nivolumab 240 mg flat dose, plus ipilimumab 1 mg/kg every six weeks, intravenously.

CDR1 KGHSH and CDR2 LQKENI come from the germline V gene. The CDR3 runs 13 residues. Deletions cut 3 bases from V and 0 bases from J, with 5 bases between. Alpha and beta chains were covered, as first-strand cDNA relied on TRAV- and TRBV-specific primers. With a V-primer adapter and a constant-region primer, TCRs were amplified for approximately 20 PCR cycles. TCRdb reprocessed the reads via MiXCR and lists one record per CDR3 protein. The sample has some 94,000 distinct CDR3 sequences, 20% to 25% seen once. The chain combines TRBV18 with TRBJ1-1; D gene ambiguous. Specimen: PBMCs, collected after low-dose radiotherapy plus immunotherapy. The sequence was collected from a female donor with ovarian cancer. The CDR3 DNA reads TGTGCCAGCTCACCCCAGATGAACACTGAAGCTTTCTTT. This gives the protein CASSPQMNTEAFF.